The present entry profiles one T cell receptor (beta chain) with its context. Germline CDR1 MNHEY, CDR2 SVGAGI. The CDR3 contains 15 residues. V lost 4 bases to trimming and J lost 7 bases; unmatched junction nucleotides: 10. The sample originates from a study of blood T cell repertoires in COVID-19. Study processing details: For nucleated cells, counts were estimated from reference gene primer amplification. The method was immunoSEQ multiplex PCR; TCRdb's version includes in-frame clones alone and lacks a portion of them. The D gene and trimming were derived from the DNA, and the V and J assignments and clone size from that table. The data contain around 130,000 clones, around 79% of them singletons.

Sequencing used peripheral blood. The rearrangement joins TRBV6-5 to TRBJ1-1; 9 positions match TRBD1. This sequence was found in an elderly man with acute or convalescent COVID-19. The DNA of the CDR3 is TGTGCCAGCAGTTCCCCACAGGGGGCTGAAATTGAAGCTTTCTTT. Translated: CASSSPQGAEIEAFF.